The clone carrying this T cell receptor beta chain was seen a single time. The sample originates from a study of shared clonotypes between healthy human individuals. Sequencing was at deep level. The repertoire was sequenced with immunoSEQ multiplex PCR; TCRdb's copy has only in-frame clones and lacks some. The sample includes about a million clones, approximately 68% of them seen just once. V shed 4 bases and J 1 base; nucleotides not matched to a gene: 5. This CDR3 region has 16 residues. CDR1 and CDR2 from the germline V gene are KGHSH and LQKENI. J is TRBJ2-2 and V is TRBV18; 8 bases are a match to TRBD1. The sample was memory CD4+ T cells sorted from blood. Sample subset: CD45RA-negative fraction. The origin of this receptor is a man aged 18 to 29 in good health. This CDR3 is CASSLPGTGNTGELFF. The DNA for the CDR3 is TGTGCCAGCTCACTTCCCGGGACAGGGAACACCGGGGAGCTGTTTTTT. The whole variable domain, filled in from reference TRBV18 and TRBJ2-2, reads NAGVMQNPRHLVRRRGQEARLRCSPMKGHSHVYWYRQLPEEGLKFMVYLQKENIIDESGMPKERFSAEFPKEGPSILRIQQVVRGDSAAYFCASSLPGTGNTGELFFGEGSRLTVL.